Listed here are 10 T cell receptor beta chains from one sample, sequenced in a study of identifying expanded T cells in peripheral blood. The protocol was immunoSEQ multiplex PCR, while the TCRdb copy is restricted to in-frame clones and leaves out a portion. The table includes around 84,000 clones, about 90% detected once. Material for sequencing was blood. The origin of the receptors is a person aged 18-69 years in good health.

As regards this clone: Different DNA sequences within this sample yield the same CDR3. This rearrangement joins TRBV5-6 to TRBJ2-7; 9 nucleotides match TRBD1. Germline V CDR1 and CDR2: SGHDT, YYEEEE. The J segment lost 5 bases and the V segment lost 4 bases, leaving 7 bases of the junction unmatched. This CDR3 comprises 14 residues. The CDR3 DNA sequence: TGTGCCAGCAGCCCGGGACAGGGCCGCCACGAGCAGTACTTC. Translation gives CASSPGQGRHEQYF.

This clone was seen once. This chain links TRBV29-1 with TRBJ2-7; the match to TRBD1 covers 7 bases. The V gene end was trimmed by 2 bases and the J gene end by 2 bases; junction bases not matched to a gene: 6. This CDR3 has 14 residues. Germline CDR1 SQVTM, CDR2 ANQGSEA. The CDR3 sequence is CSVELSGTAYEQYF. In nucleotides, the CDR3 is TGCAGCGTTGAACTCTCGGGGACAGCCTACGAGCAGTACTTC.

The chain has TRBV6-5 and TRBJ2-5; 7 bases fit TRBD2. V was clipped by 10 bases and J by 4 bases; unmatched bases: 6. The CDR3 consists of 12 residues. The germline V gene has CDR1 MNHEY and CDR2 SVGAGI. CDR3 amino acids: CATGLVGETQYF. Written as DNA, the CDR3 is TGTGCCACTGGACTAGTTGGAGAGACCCAGTACTTC.

V is TRBV7-7 and J is TRBJ2-1; 7 bases are a match to TRBD2. V lost 1 base, J lost 12 bases, and 6 bases stayed unmatched. This CDR3 spans 13 amino acids. Germline loops: CDR1 SSHAT, CDR2 FNYEAQ (reference sequence). The CDR3 bases are TGTGCCAGCAGCTTAGGGGGGGAGGGCTTGCAGTTCTTC. Translated, it gives CASSLGGEGLQFF.

V is TRBV29-1 and J is TRBJ1-2, with D possibly matching TRBD1 (5 bases). Trimming took 4 bases from V and 6 from J, leaving 21 bases between them. This CDR3 region has 15 residues. Germline V gene data show CDR1 as SQVTM and CDR2 as ANQGSEA. CDR3 protein: CSVAPLIQGPDGYTF. CDR3 DNA sequence: TGCAGCGTTGCCCCCCTCATCCAGGGTCCCGATGGCTACACCTTC.

The rearrangement joins TRBV15 to TRBJ1-5; the match to TRBD1 covers 11 bases. V was clipped by 1 base and J by 1 base; unmatched bases: 3. Per germline, CDR1 LNHNV and CDR2 YYDKDF (reference sequence). The CDR3 length is 17 residues. CDR3 DNA: TGTGCCACCAGCAGAGGGACAGGGGGCGGAAGCAATCAGCCCCAGCATTTT. Amino acids: CATSRGTGGGSNQPQHF.

V gene TRBV10-2 combines with J gene TRBJ2-7; D gene uncertain. This CDR3 region has 14 residues. V lost 6 bases to trimming and J lost 3 bases, with 15 bases between them. The germline V gene encodes CDR1 WSHSY and CDR2 SAAADI. This CDR3 is CASSKGMGNYEQYF. In DNA form, the CDR3 reads TGCGCCAGCAGCAAAGGGATGGGAAACTACGAGCAGTACTTC.

V is TRBV30 and J is TRBJ1-3, with D unclear. The germline V gene encodes CDR1 GTSNPN and CDR2 SVGIG (reference sequence). V lost 3 bases and J lost 0, with 12 bases in between. The CDR3 is 15 residues long. CDR3 in DNA: TGTGCCTGGAGGGCCGCCGCCAACTCTGGAAACACCATATATTTT. Amino acid sequence: CAWRAAANSGNTIYF.

This sequence joins TRBV6-5 and TRBJ1-4, with D uncertain. Germline loops: CDR1 MNHEY, CDR2 SVGAGI. Trimming removed 0 bases at V and 8 bases at J, with 13 bases between. The CDR3 runs to 15 residues. The CDR3, as DNA: TGTGCCAGCAGTTACTCACCGCAATATAGGGAAAAACTGTTTTTT. Encoded protein: CASSYSPQYREKLFF.

V is TRBV6-5 and J is TRBJ2-5; D call uncertain. The CDR3 totals 12 residues. V shed 7 bases and J shed 9 bases, with 15 bases lying between them. Germline values: CDR1 MNHEY, CDR2 SVGAGI. CDR3 nucleotide sequence: TGTGCCAGCATCTCCGGGTCCCTTGCCCAGTACTTC. Its translation: CASISGSLAQYF.